Following are 31 T cell receptor beta chains from one sample sequenced in a study of T cell clusters in autoimmune cytopenias. One tube held mixed TRB-A and TRB-B primer pools for touch-down PCR. TCRdb processed the multiplex PCR reads again and assigns one entry to each CDR3 protein, with no DNA. The table for this sample gives under 7,000 distinct CDR3 sequences. TRB amplification used approximately 250 ng of peripheral blood genomic DNA. The same data also contributed to another study, on T cell repertoires in aging, cancer and after chemotherapy.

Source material: peripheral blood. The receptors come from a human donor in good health.

The rearrangement links TRBV18 to TRBJ2-1; TCRdb selects TRBD1, and the lack of DNA leaves this call unchecked. The germline CDR1 and CDR2 sequences are KGHSH and LQKENI. The CDR3 sequence is 19 residues long. This CDR3 is CATSDSPTSTGGYRNEQFF. Full variable domain (outside the CDR3, taken from reference TRBV18 and TRBJ2-1): NAGVMQNPRHLVRRRGQEARLRCSPMKGHSHVYWYRQLPEEGLKFMVYLQKENIIDESGMPKERFSAEFPKEGPSILRIQQVVRGDSAAYFCATSDSPTSTGGYRNEQFFGPGTRLTVL.

In terms of frequency, this clonotype is medium-sized. The chain combines TRBV6-5 with TRBJ1-5. CDR3 length equals 12 residues. Per germline, CDR1 MNHEY and CDR2 SVGAGI. CDR3 sequence reads: CASSRGGSPQHF.

This sequence joins TRBV7-2 and TRBJ2-7; TCRdb picks TRBD2, but there is no DNA to check that call. In germline, CDR1 is SGHTA, CDR2 FQGNSA. The CDR3 is 19 residues long. CDR3 protein: CASSRTAGTSGRAENEQYF. Based on the CDR3 plus reference TRBV7-2 and TRBJ2-7, the full variable domain is GAGVSQSPSNKVTEKGKDVELRCDPISGHTALYWYRQSLGQGLEFLIYFQGNSAPDKSGLPSDRFSAERTGGSVSTLTIQRTQQEDSAVYLCASSRTAGTSGRAENEQYFGPGTRLTVT.

This clonotype shows up as medium-sized (0.01 to 0.1%) by frequency. The V and J genes are TRBV19 and TRBJ1-5; lacking DNA, the TRBD1 call made by TCRdb goes unchecked. CDR1 and CDR2 (germline): LNHDA, SQIVND (reference sequence). There are 15 residues in the CDR3. The CDR3 loop reads CASSMMPNRGQPQHF.

The chain combines TRBV5-4 with TRBJ1-4; the D call of TRBD1 rests on TCRdb alone, since no DNA is present to check it. CDR3 length equals 17 residues. The germline V gene encodes CDR1 SGHNT and CDR2 YYREEE (reference sequence). The CDR3 spells CASSPTRGAQVNEKLFF.

The CDR3 spells CASSSSSAGAHEQFF. This sequence joins TRBV6-1 and TRBJ2-5; TCRdb names TRBD2, which stays unverified in the absence of DNA. Germline V gene sequence: CDR1 MNHNS, CDR2 SASEGT. This CDR3 region has 15 residues.

This clonotype is identified as medium-sized from frequency. The rearrangement uses TRBV6-2 or TRBV6-3 and TRBJ1-1. The CDR3 sequence is 13 residues long. Germline CDR1 reads MNHEY; CDR2 reads SVGEGT. CDR3 sequence: CASSYGVGTEAFF.

The genes are TRBV19 and TRBJ2-1; TCRdb proposes TRBD1, but this gene call is untestable without DNA. Looked up from germline, CDR1 is LNHDA and CDR2 is SQIVND (reference sequence). The CDR3 totals 17 residues. CDR3 sequence: CASSIPRGRAEQETQFF. Using reference TRBV19 and TRBJ2-1 for the parts outside the CDR3, the full variable domain is DGGITQSPKYLFRKEGQNVTLSCEQNLNHDAMYWYRQDPGQGLRLIYYSQIVNDFQKGDIAEGYSVSREKKESFPLTVTSAQKNPTAFYLCASSIPRGRAEQETQFFGPGTRLTVL.

This clonotype is identified as medium-sized from frequency. The V and J genes are TRBV6-5 and TRBJ1-3; TCRdb reports TRBD1, a call that lacks DNA to check it against. The CDR3 extends over 18 amino acids. CDR1 and CDR2 (germline): MNHEY, SVGAGI. CDR3 amino acids: CASSYFVPGQGVGNTIYF.

This chain uses TRBV10-3 with TRBJ1-2. The CDR3 extends over 14 amino acids. Germline V gene lookup returns CDR1 ENHRY and CDR2 SYGVKD. The CDR3 reads CAISESSAYYGYTF.

This clonotype is deemed large by its frequency. This chain connects TRBV29-1 to TRBJ2-5; the D gene TCRdb calls, TRBD1, cannot be checked with no DNA. Germline CDR1 SQVTM, CDR2 ANQGSEA. There are 13 residues in the CDR3. CDR3: CSVEGQGGETQYF.

Measured by frequency, this clonotype is medium-sized. The chain joins TRBV5-5 to TRBJ2-3; the D gene TCRdb calls, TRBD1, cannot be checked with no DNA. There are 13 residues in the CDR3. Germline-derived CDR1 and CDR2 are SGHKS and YYEKEE (reference sequence). CDR3 sequence: CASSPPTGDTQYF. The entire variable domain, with the rest obtained from reference TRBV5-5 and TRBJ2-3, is as follows: DAGVTQSPTHLIKTRGQQVTLRCSPISGHKSVSWYQQVLGQGPQFIFQYYEKEERGRGNFPDRFSARQFPNYSSELNVNALLLGDSALYLCASSPPTGDTQYFGPGTRLTVL.

J is TRBJ2-2 and V is TRBV12-3 or TRBV12-4; without DNA, the TCRdb call of TRBD1 cannot be checked. The CDR3 is made up of 17 amino acids. This CDR3 is CASSPTPGDRDTGELFF.

This clonotype is called medium-sized based on its frequency. This chain joins TRBV6-1 and TRBJ2-7; TCRdb's D gene call, TRBD1, goes unchecked for lack of DNA. The germline V gene encodes CDR1 MNHNS and CDR2 SASEGT. This CDR3 spans 14 amino acids. CDR3 region: CASSIRRQVLEQYF.

CDR3 amino acids: CASRGDRVTEAFF. The chain uses TRBV5-4 and TRBJ1-1; the D gene TCRdb calls, TRBD1, cannot be checked with no DNA. Germline V gene sequence: CDR1 SGHNT, CDR2 YYREEE (reference sequence). There are 13 residues in the CDR3.

V is TRBV27 and J is TRBJ1-2. CDR1 and CDR2 from the germline V gene are MNHEY and SMNVEV (reference sequence). The CDR3 length is 14 residues. The CDR3 reads CASRSLKKNYGYTF.

In terms of frequency, this clonotype is medium-sized. This chain connects TRBV6-1 to TRBJ1-3; TCRdb reports TRBD1, a call that lacks DNA to check it against. The germline V gene encodes CDR1 MNHNS and CDR2 SASEGT. CDR3 length: 16 amino acids. CDR3 in amino acids: CASTRMRGDSGNTIYF.

Measured by frequency, this clonotype is medium-sized. J is TRBJ2-1 and V is TRBV6-2 or TRBV6-3; TCRdb picks TRBD2, but there is no DNA to check that call. Germline CDR1 is MNHEY and CDR2 is SVGEGT. The CDR3 totals 12 residues. Here the CDR3 reads CASSMLVNEQFF.

J is TRBJ1-3 and V is TRBV20-1; TCRdb gives TRBD1 as the D gene, but with no DNA this cannot be confirmed. The CDR3 totals 13 residues. Looked up from germline, CDR1 is DFQATT and CDR2 is SNEGSKA (reference sequence). This chain's CDR3 is CSASGQDGNTIYF.

This chain joins TRBV6-5 and TRBJ1-5; the D gene TCRdb calls, TRBD1, cannot be checked with no DNA. Germline loops: CDR1 MNHEY, CDR2 SVGAGI. The length of the CDR3 is 12 residues. The CDR3 loop reads CASSYQGSPQHF.

The chain joins TRBV12-3 or TRBV12-4 to TRBJ2-3; the TRBD2 assignment by TCRdb is unverifiable without DNA. The CDR3 contains 15 residues. The CDR3 region is CASSLRSGGEDTQYF.

The rearrangement links TRBV20-1 to TRBJ2-5; TCRdb designates TRBD2, a call that cannot be tested without DNA. In germline, CDR1 is DFQATT, CDR2 SNEGSKA (reference sequence). This CDR3 is built from 13 residues. This CDR3 reads CSARIAGQETQYF.

V and J are TRBV11-1 and TRBJ1-3; lacking DNA, the TRBD1 call made by TCRdb goes unchecked. Germline lookup yields CDR1 SGHAT and CDR2 FQDESV (reference sequence). This CDR3 has 17 amino acids. CDR3 loop: CASSVDRGRNSGNTIYF. Drawing the rest from reference TRBV11-1 and TRBJ1-3, the complete variable domain is EAEVAQSPRYKITEKSQAVAFWCDPISGHATLYWYRQILGQGPELLVQFQDESVVDDSQLPKDRFSAERLKGVDSTLKIQPAELGDSAMYLCASSVDRGRNSGNTIYFGEGSWLTVV.

This clonotype is called medium-sized based on its frequency. The rearrangement uses TRBV27 and TRBJ2-7; TCRdb lists TRBD1, though no DNA is available to test this call. From germline, CDR1 is MNHEY and CDR2 SMNVEV (reference sequence). CDR3 length: 15 residues. CDR3 region: CASSHRQGSYYEQYF.

The rearrangement links TRBV12-3 or TRBV12-4 to TRBJ2-7. This CDR3 is 15 amino acids long. The CDR3 is CASSFGQTWAYEQYF.

The chain has TRBV12-3 or TRBV12-4 and TRBJ1-3; TCRdb outputs TRBD1, but without DNA this stays unchecked. The CDR3 is made up of 16 amino acids. CDR3 region: CASSLASVLGGNTIYF.

Frequency places this clonotype as medium-sized. V is TRBV15 and J is TRBJ2-7; TCRdb's assignment of TRBD1 cannot be checked, as there is no DNA. This CDR3 region has 12 residues. Germline values: CDR1 LNHNV, CDR2 YYDKDF (reference sequence). The CDR3 loop reads CATSGTGWEQYF.

The chain uses TRBV10-3 and TRBJ1-2. This CDR3 region has 13 residues. Germline CDR1 and CDR2: ENHRY and SYGVKD. The CDR3: CATGLKSTFGYTF.

Measured by frequency, this clonotype is large. The chain links TRBV29-1 to TRBJ2-2; the D gene TCRdb calls, TRBD1, cannot be checked with no DNA. Germline V CDR1 and CDR2: SQVTM, ANQGSEA. The CDR3 sequence is 14 residues long. CDR3 protein: CSVEEGQGAGELFF.

This chain uses TRBV12-3 or TRBV12-4 with TRBJ2-5; TCRdb outputs TRBD1, but without DNA this stays unchecked. This CDR3 is 14 amino acids long. CDR3 residues: CASTTPGSEETQYF.

The gene calls are TRBV7-6 and TRBJ1-2. The CDR3 loop spans 14 amino acids. CDR1 is SGHVS and CDR2 is FNYEAQ in the germline V gene. CDR3 amino acids: CASSLVGQIYGYTF.